These T cell receptor beta chains were read from a single sample in a study of T cell repertoires in aging, cancer and after chemotherapy. MiXCR was run by TCRdb on the multiplex PCR reads, yielding one entry per CDR3 protein. The table records over a thousand distinct CDR3 sequences, about a quarter of them present only once. Sequencing was done on a sample of blood. These receptors all stem from a human donor with a solid tumor. CDR3s leave out the opening cysteine and the closing phenylalanine or tryptophan.

j_gene: TRBJ1-2; v_gene: TRBV11-3; CDR3aa: ASSLGPGDYT
j_gene: TRBJ1-2; v_gene: TRBV19; CDR3aa: ASSIGQGNYGYT
j_gene: TRBJ2-3; v_gene: TRBV5-6; CDR3aa: ASSFFADRGTDTQY
j_gene: TRBJ1-2; v_gene: TRBV30; CDR3aa: AWSRGQRFYGYT
j_gene: TRBJ2-2; v_gene: TRBV5-8; CDR3aa: ASSLWQGVNTGELF
j_gene: TRBJ1-6; v_gene: TRBV5-1; CDR3aa: ASSLGGNSPLH
j_gene: TRBJ1-5; v_gene: TRBV6-1; CDR3aa: ASSDGAGRQPQH
j_gene: TRBJ2-1; v_gene: TRBV20-1; CDR3aa: SPTVYNEQF
j_gene: TRBJ2-7; v_gene: TRBV10-3; CDR3aa: AASRTGANSYEQY
j_gene: TRBJ2-5; v_gene: TRBV5-1; CDR3aa: ASSLGGGLAETQY
j_gene: TRBJ2-1; v_gene: TRBV4-3; CDR3aa: ASSQPSGGGYNEQF
j_gene: TRBJ2-3; v_gene: TRBV2; CDR3aa: ASLGTSGDKDTQY
j_gene: TRBJ1-4; v_gene: TRBV5-5; CDR3aa: ASSPSPTGGQKLF
j_gene: TRBJ1-5; v_gene: TRBV20-1; CDR3aa: SARDNSNQPQH
j_gene: TRBJ1-6; v_gene: TRBV5-1; CDR3aa: ARSLGGPMGSPLH
j_gene: TRBJ2-7; v_gene: TRBV5-6; CDR3aa: ASSLPKGGGGDEQY
j_gene: TRBJ1-2; v_gene: TRBV27; CDR3aa: ASSLKGPGHGYT
j_gene: TRBJ1-5; v_gene: TRBV6-5; CDR3aa: ASKWTGDSNQPQH
j_gene: TRBJ2-5; v_gene: TRBV2; CDR3aa: ASSVDGGTETQY
j_gene: TRBJ2-4; v_gene: TRBV4-3; CDR3aa: ASSQQIGQGTAKNIQY
j_gene: TRBJ2-3; v_gene: TRBV12-3/TRBV12-4; CDR3aa: ASSEARTGNTQY
j_gene: TRBJ2-3; v_gene: TRBV18; CDR3aa: ATRDRTGWYADTQY
j_gene: TRBJ2-3; v_gene: TRBV10-3; CDR3aa: AITSGPSTDTQY
j_gene: TRBJ2-7; v_gene: TRBV19; CDR3aa: ASSVPGQGVYEQY
j_gene: TRBJ2-7; v_gene: TRBV28; CDR3aa: ASKRGDPYEQY
j_gene: TRBJ1-2; v_gene: TRBV30; CDR3aa: AWDRGSGYGYT
j_gene: TRBJ1-6; v_gene: TRBV15; CDR3aa: ATSRDITGGDSPLH
j_gene: TRBJ2-2; v_gene: TRBV4-2; CDR3aa: ASSQPYSGTPARGGELF
j_gene: TRBJ2-1; v_gene: TRBV24-1; CDR3aa: ATSDPGQASNEQF
j_gene: TRBJ2-7; v_gene: TRBV7-4; CDR3aa: ASSLFPGTGEQY
j_gene: TRBJ1-5; v_gene: TRBV12-3/TRBV12-4; CDR3aa: ASRDDRGYQPQH
j_gene: TRBJ1-6; v_gene: TRBV7-6; CDR3aa: ASSEGARNSPLH
j_gene: TRBJ1-6; v_gene: TRBV12-3/TRBV12-4; CDR3aa: ASSWTVVPNSPLH
j_gene: TRBJ1-2; v_gene: TRBV6-1; CDR3aa: ASSEVWDRGYT
j_gene: TRBJ2-7; v_gene: TRBV5-1; CDR3aa: ASSGTGAGIYEQY
j_gene: TRBJ1-2; v_gene: TRBV30; CDR3aa: AWSVGRSTGYT
j_gene: TRBJ2-6; v_gene: TRBV19; CDR3aa: ASTFRGAGANVLT
j_gene: TRBJ2-7; v_gene: TRBV20-1; CDR3aa: SARDKKAGGPDSYEQY